A single T cell receptor (beta chain) is shown here with its context. Antigen unknown. Primers: 60 Vbeta forward and 13 Jbeta reverse. TCRdb's table, derived via immunoSEQ multiplex PCR, lists solely in-frame clones and lacks some. The table shows 100,000 or so clones, with more than 80% occurring only once. The V segment lost 4 bases and the J segment 4 bases; nucleotides outside the gene matches: 12. CDR3 length: 17 amino acids. Germline V gene sequence: CDR1 MDHEN, CDR2 SYDVKM. The data stem from a study of cytomegalovirus exposure and HLA in healthy donors. Study results and caveats: Some segments of the V type, notably TRBV6-2 and TRBV6-3, were excluded as indistinguishable.

The gene calls are TRBV28 and TRBJ2-7; 11 nucleotides match TRBD2. The TCR originated in a young man in good health and CMV-seronegative. Source material: PBMCs. This CDR3 is CASSYPSLTSGKYEQYF. DNA for the CDR3: TGTGCCAGCAGTTATCCTTCTTTGACTAGCGGGAAATACGAGCAGTACTTC.